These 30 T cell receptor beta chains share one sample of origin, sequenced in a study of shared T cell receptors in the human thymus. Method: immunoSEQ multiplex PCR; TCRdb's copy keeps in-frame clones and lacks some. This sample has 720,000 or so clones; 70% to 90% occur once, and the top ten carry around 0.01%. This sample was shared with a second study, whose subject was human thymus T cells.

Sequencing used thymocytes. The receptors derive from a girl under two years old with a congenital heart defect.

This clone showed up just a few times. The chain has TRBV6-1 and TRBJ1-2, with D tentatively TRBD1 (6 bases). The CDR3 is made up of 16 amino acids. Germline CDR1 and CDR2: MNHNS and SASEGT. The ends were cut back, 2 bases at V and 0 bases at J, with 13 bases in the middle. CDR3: CASSERGQSPNYGYTF. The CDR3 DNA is TGTGCCAGCAGTGAACGAGGACAGTCCCCTAACTATGGCTACACCTTC.

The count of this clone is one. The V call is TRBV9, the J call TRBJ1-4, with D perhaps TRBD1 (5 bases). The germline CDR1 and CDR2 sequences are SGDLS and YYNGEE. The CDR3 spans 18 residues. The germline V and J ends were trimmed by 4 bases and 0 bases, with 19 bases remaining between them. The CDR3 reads CASSPTVFADATNEKLFF. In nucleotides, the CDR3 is TGTGCCAGCAGCCCGACAGTATTCGCCGACGCAACTAATGAAAAACTGTTTTTT.

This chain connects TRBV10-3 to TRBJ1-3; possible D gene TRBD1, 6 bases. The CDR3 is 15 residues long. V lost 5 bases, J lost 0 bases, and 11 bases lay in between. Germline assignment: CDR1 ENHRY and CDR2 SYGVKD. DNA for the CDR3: TGTGCCATCAGTTTTACAGGGATCTCTGGAAACACCATATATTTT. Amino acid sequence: CAISFTGISGNTIYF.

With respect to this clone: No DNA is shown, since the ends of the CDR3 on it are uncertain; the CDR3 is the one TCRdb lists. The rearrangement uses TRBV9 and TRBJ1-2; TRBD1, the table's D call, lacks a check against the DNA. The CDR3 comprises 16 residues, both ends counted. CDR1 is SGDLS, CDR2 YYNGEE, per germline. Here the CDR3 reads CASSSPSVPGLHGYTF.

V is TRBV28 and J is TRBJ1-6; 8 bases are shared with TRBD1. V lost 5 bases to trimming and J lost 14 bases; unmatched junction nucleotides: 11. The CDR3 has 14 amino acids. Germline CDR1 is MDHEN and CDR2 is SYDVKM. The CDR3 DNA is TGTGCCAGCAGTCGCGACAGGGGCCAGGAATCCCTCCACTTT. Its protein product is CASSRDRGQESLHF.

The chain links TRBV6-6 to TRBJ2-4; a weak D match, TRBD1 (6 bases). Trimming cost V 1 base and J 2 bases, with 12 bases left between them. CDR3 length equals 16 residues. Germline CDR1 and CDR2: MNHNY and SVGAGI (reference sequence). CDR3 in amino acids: CASSYWPGDTKNIQYF. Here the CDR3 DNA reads TGTGCCAGCAGTTACTGGCCAGGGGATACCAAAAACATTCAGTACTTC.

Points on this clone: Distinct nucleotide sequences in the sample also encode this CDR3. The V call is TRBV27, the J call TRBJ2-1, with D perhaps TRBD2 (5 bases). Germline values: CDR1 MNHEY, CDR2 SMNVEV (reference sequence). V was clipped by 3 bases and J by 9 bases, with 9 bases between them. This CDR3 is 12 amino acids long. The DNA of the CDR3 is TGTGCCAGCAGTTTCAGAGGAGGTGAGCAGTTCTTC. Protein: CASSFRGGEQFF.

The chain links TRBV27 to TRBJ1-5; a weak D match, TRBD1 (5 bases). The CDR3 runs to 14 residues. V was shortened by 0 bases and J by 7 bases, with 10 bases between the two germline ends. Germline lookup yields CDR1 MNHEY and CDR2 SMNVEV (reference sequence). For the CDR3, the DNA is TGTGCCAGCAGTTTATCTCCGGGGGGGCAGCCCCAGCATTTT. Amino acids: CASSLSPGGQPQHF.

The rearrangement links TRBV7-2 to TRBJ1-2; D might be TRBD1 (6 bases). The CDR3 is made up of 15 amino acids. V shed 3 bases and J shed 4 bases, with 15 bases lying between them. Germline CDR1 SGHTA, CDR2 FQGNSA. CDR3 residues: CASSLRPGQIYGYTF. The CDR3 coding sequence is TGTGCCAGCAGCTTGCGGCCGGGACAAATCTATGGCTACACCTTC.

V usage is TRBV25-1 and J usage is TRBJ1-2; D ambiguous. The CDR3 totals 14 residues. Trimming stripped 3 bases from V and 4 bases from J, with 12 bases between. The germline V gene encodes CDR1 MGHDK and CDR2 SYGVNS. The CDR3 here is CASSDGRRSYGYTF. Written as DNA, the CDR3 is TGTGCCAGCAGTGATGGGCGGAGGTCCTATGGCTACACCTTC.

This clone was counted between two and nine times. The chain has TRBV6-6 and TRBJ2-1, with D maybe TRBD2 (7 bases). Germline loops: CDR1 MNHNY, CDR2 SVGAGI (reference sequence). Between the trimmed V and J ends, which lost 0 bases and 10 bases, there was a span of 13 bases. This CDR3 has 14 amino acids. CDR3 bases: TGTGCCAGCAGTTACTCGGTGGGGGGGCAGGAGCAGTTCTTC. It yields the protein CASSYSVGGQEQFF.

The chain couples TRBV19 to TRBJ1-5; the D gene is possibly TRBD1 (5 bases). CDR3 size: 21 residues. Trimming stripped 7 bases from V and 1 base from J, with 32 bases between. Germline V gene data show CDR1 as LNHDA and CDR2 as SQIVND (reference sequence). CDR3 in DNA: TGTGCCAGTAACTATAGGGGTGGGGCAGGGATTCACAATAACAGCAATCAGCCCCAGCATTTT. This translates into CASNYRGGAGIHNNSNQPQHF.

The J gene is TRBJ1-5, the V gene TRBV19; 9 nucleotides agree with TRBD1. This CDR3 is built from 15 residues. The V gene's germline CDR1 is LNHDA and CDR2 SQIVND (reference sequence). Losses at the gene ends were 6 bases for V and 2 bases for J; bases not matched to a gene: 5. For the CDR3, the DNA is TGTGCCAGTAGCGTCGACAGGGGGGGCAATCAGCCCCAGCATTTT. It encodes CASSVDRGGNQPQHF.

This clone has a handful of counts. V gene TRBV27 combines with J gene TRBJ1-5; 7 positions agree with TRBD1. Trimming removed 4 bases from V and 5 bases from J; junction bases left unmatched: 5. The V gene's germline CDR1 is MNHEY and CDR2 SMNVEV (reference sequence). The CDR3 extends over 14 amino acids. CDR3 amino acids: CASSSDRDYQPQHF. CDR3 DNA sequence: TGTGCCAGCAGTTCTGACAGGGACTATCAGCCCCAGCATTTT.

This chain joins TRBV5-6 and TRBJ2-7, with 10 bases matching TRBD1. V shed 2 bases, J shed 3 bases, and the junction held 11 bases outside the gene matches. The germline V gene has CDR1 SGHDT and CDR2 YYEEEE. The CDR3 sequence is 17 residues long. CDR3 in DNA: TGTGCCAGCAGCTTAACCCCTGACAGGGGGCGATTCTACGAGCAGTACTTC. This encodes CASSLTPDRGRFYEQYF.

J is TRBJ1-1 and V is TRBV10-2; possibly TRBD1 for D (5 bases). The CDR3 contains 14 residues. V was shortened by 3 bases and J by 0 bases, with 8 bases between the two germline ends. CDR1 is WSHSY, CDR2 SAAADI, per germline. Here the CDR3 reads CASSDQDMNTEAFF. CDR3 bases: TGCGCCAGCAGTGATCAGGACATGAACACTGAAGCTTTCTTT.

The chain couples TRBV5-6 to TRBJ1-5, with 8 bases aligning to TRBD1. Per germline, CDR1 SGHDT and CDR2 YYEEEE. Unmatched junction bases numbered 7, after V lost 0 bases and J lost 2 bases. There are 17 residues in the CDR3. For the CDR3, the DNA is TGTGCCAGCAGCTTGGGTGTCAGGGGGCATGGCAATCAGCCCCAGCATTTT. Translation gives CASSLGVRGHGNQPQHF.

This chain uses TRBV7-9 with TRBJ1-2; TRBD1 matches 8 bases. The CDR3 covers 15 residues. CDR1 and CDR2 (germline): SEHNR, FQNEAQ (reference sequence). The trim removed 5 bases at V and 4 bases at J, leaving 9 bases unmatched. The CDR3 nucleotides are TGTGCCAGCAGCCGACAGGGGCCCCGGGTCTATGGCTACACCTTC. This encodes CASSRQGPRVYGYTF.

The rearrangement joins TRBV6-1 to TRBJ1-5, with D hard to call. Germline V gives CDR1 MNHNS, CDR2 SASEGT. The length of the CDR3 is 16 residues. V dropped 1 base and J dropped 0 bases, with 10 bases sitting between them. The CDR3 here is CASSEEARDSNQPQHF. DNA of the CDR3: TGTGCCAGCAGTGAAGAGGCTAGAGATAGCAATCAGCCCCAGCATTTT.

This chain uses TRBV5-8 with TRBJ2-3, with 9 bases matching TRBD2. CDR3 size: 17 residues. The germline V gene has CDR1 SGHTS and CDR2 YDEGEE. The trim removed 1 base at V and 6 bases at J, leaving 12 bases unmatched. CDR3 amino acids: CASSLKRPGLAPDTQYF. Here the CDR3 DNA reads TGTGCCAGCAGCTTGAAGAGGCCGGGACTAGCCCCTGATACGCAGTATTTT.

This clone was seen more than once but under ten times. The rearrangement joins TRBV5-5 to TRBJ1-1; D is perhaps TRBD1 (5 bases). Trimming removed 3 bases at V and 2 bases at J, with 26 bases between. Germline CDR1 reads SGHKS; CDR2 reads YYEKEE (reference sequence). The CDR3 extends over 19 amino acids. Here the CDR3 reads CASSSDGGGLRIVNTEAFF. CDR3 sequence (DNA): TGTGCCAGCAGCTCGGACGGGGGAGGCTTACGGATAGTAAACACTGAAGCTTTCTTT.

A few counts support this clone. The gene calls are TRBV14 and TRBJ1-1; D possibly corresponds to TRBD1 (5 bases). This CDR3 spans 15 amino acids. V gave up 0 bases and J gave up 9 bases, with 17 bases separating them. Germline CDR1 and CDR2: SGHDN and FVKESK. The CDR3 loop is CASSQDRGGLWKAFF. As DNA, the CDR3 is TGTGCCAGCAGCCAAGATCGGGGGGGACTTTGGAAAGCTTTCTTT.

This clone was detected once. As DNA, the CDR3 is TGTGCCAGCAGGTTAAAGGGGGTAGGCAATGAGCAGTTCTTC. Translated, it gives CASRLKGVGNEQFF. The chain combines TRBV14 with TRBJ2-1, with a tentative D call TRBD1 (6 bases). The CDR3 has 14 residues. The V end lost 6 bases, the J end lost 6 bases, and 15 bases lay between the germline ends. Germline V lookup: CDR1 SGHDN, CDR2 FVKESK.

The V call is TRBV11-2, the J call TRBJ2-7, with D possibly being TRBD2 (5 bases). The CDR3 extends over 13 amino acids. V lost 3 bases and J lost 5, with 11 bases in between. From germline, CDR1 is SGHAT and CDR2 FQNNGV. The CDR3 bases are TGTGCCAGCAGCTTTGGGGAGAACCACGAGCAGTACTTC. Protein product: CASSFGENHEQYF.

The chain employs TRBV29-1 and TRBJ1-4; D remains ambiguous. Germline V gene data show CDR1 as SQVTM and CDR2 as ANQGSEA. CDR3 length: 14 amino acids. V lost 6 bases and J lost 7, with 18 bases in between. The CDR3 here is CSVEIGGLGEKLFF. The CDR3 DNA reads TGCAGCGTCGAGATCGGAGGGTTAGGTGAAAAACTGTTTTTT.

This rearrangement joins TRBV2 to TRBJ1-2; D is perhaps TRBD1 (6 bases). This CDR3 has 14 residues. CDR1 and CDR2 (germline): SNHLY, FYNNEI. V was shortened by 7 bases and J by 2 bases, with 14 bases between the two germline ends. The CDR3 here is CASIPGGRNYGYTF. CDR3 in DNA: TGTGCCAGCATCCCCGGGGGGCGAAACTATGGCTACACCTTC. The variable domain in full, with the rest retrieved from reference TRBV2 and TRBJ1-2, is EPEVTQTPSHQVTQMGQEVILRCVPISNHLYFYWYRQILGQKVEFLVSFYNNEISEKSEIFDDQFSVERPDGSNFTLKIRSTKLEDSAMYFCASIPGGRNYGYTFGSGTRLTVV.

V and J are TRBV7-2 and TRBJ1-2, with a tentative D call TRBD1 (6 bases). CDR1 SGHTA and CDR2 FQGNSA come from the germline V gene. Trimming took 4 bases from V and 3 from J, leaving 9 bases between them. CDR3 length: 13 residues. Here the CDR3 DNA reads TGTGCCAGCAGCTCTACAGGGCACTATGGCTACACCTTC. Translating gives CASSSTGHYGYTF.

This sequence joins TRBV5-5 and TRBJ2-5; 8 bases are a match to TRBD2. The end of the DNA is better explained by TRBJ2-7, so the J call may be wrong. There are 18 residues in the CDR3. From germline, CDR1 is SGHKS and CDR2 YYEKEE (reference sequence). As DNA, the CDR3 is TGTGCCAGCAGCCATTTCAGGCGGGGGGCGCAGGGATTGGACGAGCAGTACTTC. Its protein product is CASSHFRRGAQGLDEQYF.

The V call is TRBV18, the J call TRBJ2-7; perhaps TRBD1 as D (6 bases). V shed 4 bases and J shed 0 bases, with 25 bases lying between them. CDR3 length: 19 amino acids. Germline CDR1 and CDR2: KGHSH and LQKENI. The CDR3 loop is CASSRVNPRQDPSSYEQYF. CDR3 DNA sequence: TGTGCCAGCTCACGCGTTAATCCCCGACAGGACCCGAGCTCCTACGAGCAGTACTTC.

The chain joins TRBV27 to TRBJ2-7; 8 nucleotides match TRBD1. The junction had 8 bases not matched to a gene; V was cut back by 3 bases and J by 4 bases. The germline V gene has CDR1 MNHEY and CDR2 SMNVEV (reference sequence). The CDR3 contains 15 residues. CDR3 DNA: TGTGCCAGCAGTTTGGGCCAGGGGGCCTTTTACGAGCAGTACTTC. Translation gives CASSLGQGAFYEQYF.